This T cell receptor beta chain originates from a study of T cell repertoires in cytomegalovirus infection. Whole-study context: From public TCR beta signatures came an indication of both CMV infection and matching HLA type.

TCRdb ran MiXCR on the reads and lists one entry per CDR3 protein. The data show around 260,000 distinct CDR3 sequences, about 23% seen once. Unmatched junction bases numbered 4, after V lost 4 bases and J lost 0 bases. Germline lookup yields CDR1 SGHNT and CDR2 YYREEE (reference sequence). The CDR3 contains 15 residues. This receptor was taken from a human donor in good health (CMV status not recorded). Some clones in this sample may be carry-over from other donors' samples. This sequence joins TRBV5-4 and TRBJ2-5; TRBD2 aligns across 9 bases. The sequencing input was PBMCs. CDR3 in amino acids: CASSAGGAYQETQYF. CDR3 bases: TGTGCCAGCAGCGCGGGGGGGGCCTACCAAGAGACCCAGTACTTC.